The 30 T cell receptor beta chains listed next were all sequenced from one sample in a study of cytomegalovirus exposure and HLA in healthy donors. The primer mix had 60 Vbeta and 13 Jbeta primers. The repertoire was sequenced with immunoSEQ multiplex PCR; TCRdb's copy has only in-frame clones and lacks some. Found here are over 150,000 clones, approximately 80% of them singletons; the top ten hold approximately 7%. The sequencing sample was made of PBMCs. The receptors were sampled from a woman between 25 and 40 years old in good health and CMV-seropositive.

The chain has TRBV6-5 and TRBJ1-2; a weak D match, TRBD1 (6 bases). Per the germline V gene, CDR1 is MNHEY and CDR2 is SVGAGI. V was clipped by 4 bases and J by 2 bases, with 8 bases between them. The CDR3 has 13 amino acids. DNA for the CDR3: TGTGCCAGCAGTTTTACAGGGAACTATGGCTACACCTTC. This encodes CASSFTGNYGYTF.

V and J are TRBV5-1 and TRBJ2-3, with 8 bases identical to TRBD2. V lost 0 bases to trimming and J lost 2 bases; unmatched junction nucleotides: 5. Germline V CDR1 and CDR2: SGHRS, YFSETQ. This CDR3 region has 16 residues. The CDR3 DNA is TGCGCCAGCAGCTTGGAACGGGGGGGCTACACAGATACGCAGTATTTT. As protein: CASSLERGGYTDTQYF.

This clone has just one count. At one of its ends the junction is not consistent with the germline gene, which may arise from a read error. The CDR3 DNA follows: TGTTCCAGCAGCTTAGGGCAGGGGGCAGGCACTGAAGCTTTCTTT. It is translated as CSSSLGQGAGTEAFF. The chain uses TRBV7-9 and TRBJ1-1; 8 nucleotides agree with TRBD1. CDR1 and CDR2 (germline): SEHNR, FQNEAQ (reference sequence). There are 15 residues in the CDR3.

CDR3 loop: CASSPGLAEAFF. Written as DNA, the CDR3 is TGTGCCAGCTCACCGGGGCTCGCTGAAGCTTTCTTT. V usage is TRBV18 and J usage is TRBJ1-1; tentatively, D is TRBD1 (5 bases). The CDR3 loop spans 12 amino acids. Germline-derived CDR1 and CDR2 are KGHSH and LQKENI. With 3 bases removed from V and 6 bases from J, the gap between germline ends came to 8 bases.

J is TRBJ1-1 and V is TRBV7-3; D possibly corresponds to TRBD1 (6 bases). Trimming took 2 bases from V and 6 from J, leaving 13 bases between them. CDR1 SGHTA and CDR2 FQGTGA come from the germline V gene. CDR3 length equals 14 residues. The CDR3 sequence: CASSLQGRDAEAFF. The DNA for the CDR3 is TGTGCCAGCAGCTTACAGGGGAGGGATGCTGAAGCTTTCTTT.

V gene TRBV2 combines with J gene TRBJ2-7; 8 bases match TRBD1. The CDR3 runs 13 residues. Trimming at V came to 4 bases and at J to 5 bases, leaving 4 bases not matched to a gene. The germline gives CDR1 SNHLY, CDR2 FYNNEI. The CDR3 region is CASSGDRGDEQYF. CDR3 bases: TGTGCCAGCAGTGGAGACAGGGGCGACGAGCAGTACTTC.

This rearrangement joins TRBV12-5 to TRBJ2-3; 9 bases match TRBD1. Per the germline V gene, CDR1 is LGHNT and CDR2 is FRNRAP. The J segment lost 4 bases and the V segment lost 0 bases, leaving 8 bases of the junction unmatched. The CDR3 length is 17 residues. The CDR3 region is CASGLVHGTGIADTQYF. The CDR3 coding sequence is TGTGCTAGTGGTTTGGTACACGGGACAGGGATCGCAGATACGCAGTATTTT.

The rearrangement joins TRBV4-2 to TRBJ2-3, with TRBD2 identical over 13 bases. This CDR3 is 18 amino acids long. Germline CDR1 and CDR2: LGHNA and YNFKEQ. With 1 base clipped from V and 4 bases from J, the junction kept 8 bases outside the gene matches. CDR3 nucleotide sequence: TGTGCCAGCAGCCAAGCACAACTAGCGGGGGGGCGGGCAGATACGCAGTATTTT. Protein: CASSQAQLAGGRADTQYF.

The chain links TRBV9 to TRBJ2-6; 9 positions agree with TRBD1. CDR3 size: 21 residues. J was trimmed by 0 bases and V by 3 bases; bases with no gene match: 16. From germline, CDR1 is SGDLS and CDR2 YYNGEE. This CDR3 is CASSGPRDRVLIGSGANVLTF. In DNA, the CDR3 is TGTGCCAGCAGCGGACCCCGGGACAGGGTGTTGATTGGCTCTGGGGCCAACGTCCTGACTTTC.

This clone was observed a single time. CDR3 DNA sequence: TGTGCCAGCTCACCACCGGGGGCGAGGGACTATGGCTACACCTTC. This codes for CASSPPGARDYGYTF. The chain carries TRBV18 and TRBJ1-2; TRBD1 is a possible D gene (6 bases). This CDR3 comprises 15 residues. Trimming pared 0 bases from V and 3 bases from J, leaving 11 bases between. CDR1 and CDR2 (germline): KGHSH, LQKENI.

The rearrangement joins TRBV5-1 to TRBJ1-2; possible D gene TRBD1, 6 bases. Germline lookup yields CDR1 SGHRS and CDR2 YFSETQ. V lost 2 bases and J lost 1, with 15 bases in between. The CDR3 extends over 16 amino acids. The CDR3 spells CASSLGQSRLNYGYTF. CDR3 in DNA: TGCGCCAGCAGCTTAGGACAGTCTCGACTTAACTATGGCTACACCTTC.

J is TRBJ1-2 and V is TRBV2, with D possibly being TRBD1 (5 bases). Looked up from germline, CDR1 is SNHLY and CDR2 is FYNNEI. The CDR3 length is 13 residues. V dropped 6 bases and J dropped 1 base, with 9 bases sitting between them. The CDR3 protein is CASSRDINYGYTF. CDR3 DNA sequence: TGTGCCAGCAGCAGGGATATTAACTATGGCTACACCTTC.

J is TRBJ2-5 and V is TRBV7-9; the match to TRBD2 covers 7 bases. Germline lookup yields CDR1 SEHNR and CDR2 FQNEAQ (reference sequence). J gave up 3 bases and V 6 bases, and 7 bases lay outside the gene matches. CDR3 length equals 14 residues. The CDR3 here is CASSHRDYEETQYF. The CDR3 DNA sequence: TGTGCCAGCAGTCACCGGGACTATGAAGAGACCCAGTACTTC.

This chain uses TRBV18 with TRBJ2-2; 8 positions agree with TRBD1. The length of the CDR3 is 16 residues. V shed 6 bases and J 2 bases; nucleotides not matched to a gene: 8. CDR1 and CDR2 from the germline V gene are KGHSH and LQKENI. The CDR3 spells CASSGPTGVNTGELFF. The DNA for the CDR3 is TGTGCCAGCTCCGGTCCGACAGGGGTCAACACCGGGGAGCTGTTTTTT. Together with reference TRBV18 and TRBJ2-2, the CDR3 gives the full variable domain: NAGVMQNPRHLVRRRGQEARLRCSPMKGHSHVYWYRQLPEEGLKFMVYLQKENIIDESGMPKERFSAEFPKEGPSILRIQQVVRGDSAAYFCASSGPTGVNTGELFFGEGSRLTVL.

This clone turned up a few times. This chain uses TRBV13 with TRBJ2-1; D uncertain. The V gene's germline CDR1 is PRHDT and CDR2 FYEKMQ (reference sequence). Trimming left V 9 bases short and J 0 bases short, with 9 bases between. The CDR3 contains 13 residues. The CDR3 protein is CASAGASYNEQFF. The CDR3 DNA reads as TGTGCCAGTGCAGGTGCCTCCTACAATGAGCAGTTCTTC. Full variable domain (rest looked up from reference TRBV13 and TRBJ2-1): AAGVIQSPRHLIKEKRETATLKCYPIPRHDTVYWYQQGPGQDPQFLISFYEKMQSDKGSIPDRFSAQQFSDYHSELNMSSLELGDSALYFCASAGASYNEQFFGPGTRLTVL.

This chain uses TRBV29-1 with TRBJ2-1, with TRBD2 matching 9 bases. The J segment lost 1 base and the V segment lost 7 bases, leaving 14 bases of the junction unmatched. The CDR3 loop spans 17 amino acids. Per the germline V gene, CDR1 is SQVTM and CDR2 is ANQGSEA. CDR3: CSALLLLAGLSYNEQFF. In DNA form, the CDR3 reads TGCAGCGCCCTCCTGTTGCTAGCGGGGTTATCCTACAATGAGCAGTTCTTC.

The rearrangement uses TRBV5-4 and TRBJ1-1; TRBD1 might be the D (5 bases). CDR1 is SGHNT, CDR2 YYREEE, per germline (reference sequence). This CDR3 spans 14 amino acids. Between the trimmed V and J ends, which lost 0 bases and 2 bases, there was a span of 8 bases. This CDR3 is CASSLAQGNTEAFF. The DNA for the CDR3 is TGTGCCAGCAGCTTGGCGCAGGGCAACACTGAAGCTTTCTTT.

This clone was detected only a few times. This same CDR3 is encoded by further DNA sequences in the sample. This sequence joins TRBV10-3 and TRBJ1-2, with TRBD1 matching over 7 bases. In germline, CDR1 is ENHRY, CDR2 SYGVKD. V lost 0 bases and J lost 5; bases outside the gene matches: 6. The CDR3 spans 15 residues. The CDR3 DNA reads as TGTGCCATCAGTGAGTCTACAGGGGAAGGGTATGGCTACACCTTC. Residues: CAISESTGEGYGYTF.

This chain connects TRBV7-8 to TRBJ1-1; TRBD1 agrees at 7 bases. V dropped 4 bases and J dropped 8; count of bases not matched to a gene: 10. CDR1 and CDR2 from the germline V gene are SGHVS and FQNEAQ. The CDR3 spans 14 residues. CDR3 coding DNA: TGTGCCAGCAGCTGGGGACAGCTAGACCCAGAAGCTTTCTTT. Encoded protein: CASSWGQLDPEAFF.

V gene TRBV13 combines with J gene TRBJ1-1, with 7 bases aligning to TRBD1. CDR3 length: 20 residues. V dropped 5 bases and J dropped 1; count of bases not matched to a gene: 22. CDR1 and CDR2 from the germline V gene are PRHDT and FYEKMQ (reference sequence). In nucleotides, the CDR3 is TGTGCCAGCAGCAAAGAGGCTTTGACAGGGACCCAAATGGGGAACACTGAAGCTTTCTTT. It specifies CASSKEALTGTQMGNTEAFF.

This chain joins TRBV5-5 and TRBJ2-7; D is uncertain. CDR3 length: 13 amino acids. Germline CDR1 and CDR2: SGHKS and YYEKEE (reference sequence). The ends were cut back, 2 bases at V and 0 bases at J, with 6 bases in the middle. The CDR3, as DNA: TGTGCCAGCAGCTTCACAAGCTCCTACGAGCAGTACTTC. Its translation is CASSFTSSYEQYF.

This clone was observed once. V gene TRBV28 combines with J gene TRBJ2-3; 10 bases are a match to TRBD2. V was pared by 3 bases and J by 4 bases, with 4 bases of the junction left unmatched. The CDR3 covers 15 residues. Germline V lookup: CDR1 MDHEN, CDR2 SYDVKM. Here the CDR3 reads CASSFFLAGADTQYF. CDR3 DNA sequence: TGTGCCAGCAGTTTCTTCCTAGCGGGGGCAGATACGCAGTATTTT.

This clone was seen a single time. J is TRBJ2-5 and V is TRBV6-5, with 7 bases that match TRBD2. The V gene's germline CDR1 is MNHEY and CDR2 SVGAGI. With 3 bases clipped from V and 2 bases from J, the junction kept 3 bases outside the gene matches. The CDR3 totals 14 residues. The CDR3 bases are TGTGCCAGCAGTTATTGGGGGGGACAAGAGACCCAGTACTTC. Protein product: CASSYWGGQETQYF.

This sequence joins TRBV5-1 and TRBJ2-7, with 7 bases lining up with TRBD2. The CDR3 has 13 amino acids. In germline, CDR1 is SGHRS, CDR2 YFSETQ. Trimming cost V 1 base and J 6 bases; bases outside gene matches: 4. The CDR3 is CASSLMGEGEQYF. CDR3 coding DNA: TGCGCCAGCAGCTTGATGGGGGAGGGCGAGCAGTACTTC.

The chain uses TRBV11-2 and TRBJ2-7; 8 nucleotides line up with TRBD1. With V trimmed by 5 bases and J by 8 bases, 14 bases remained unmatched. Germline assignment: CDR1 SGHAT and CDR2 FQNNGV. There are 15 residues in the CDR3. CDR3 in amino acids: CASSLTVRTGWQQYF. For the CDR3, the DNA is TGTGCCAGCAGCCTTACTGTCAGGACAGGGTGGCAGCAGTACTTC.

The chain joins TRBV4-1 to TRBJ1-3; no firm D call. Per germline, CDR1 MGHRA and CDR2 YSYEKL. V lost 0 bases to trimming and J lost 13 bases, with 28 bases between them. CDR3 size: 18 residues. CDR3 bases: TGCGCCAGCAGCCAAGATGGGTGGGCGGGAAGCTCTGAAAGGGTGATATATTTT. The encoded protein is CASSQDGWAGSSERVIYF.

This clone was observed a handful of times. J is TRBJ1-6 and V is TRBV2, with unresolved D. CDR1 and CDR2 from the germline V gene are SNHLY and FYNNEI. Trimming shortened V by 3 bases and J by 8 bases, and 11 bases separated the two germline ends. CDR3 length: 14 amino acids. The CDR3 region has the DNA TGTGCCAGCAGTGATCAGCGGAATTATTCACCCCTCCACTTT. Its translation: CASSDQRNYSPLHF.

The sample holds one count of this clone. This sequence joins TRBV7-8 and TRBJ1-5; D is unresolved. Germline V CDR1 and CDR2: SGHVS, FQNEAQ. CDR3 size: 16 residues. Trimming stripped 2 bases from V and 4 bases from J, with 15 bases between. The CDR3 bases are TGTGCCAGCAGCTTATCCAACAGTCGGGGAAATCAGCCCCAGCATTTT. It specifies CASSLSNSRGNQPQHF.

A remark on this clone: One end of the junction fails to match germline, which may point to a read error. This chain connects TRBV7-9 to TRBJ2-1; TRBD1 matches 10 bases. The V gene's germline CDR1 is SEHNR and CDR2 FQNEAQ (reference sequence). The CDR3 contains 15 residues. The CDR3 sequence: CSSSSGDRGYNEQFF. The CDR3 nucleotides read TGTTCCAGCAGCTCGGGGGACAGGGGCTACAATGAGCAGTTCTTC.

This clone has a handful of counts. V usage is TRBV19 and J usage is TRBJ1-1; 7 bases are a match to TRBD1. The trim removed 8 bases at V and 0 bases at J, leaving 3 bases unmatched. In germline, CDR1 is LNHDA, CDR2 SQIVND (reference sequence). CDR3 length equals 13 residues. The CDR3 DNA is TGTGCCAGTCTGGACAGGATGAACACTGAAGCTTTCTTT. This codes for CASLDRMNTEAFF.